Each of the 8 T cell receptor beta chains below was sequenced from the same sample in a study of cytomegalovirus exposure and HLA in healthy donors. A multiplex PCR was run with 60 Vbeta primers and 13 Jbeta primers. Using immunoSEQ multiplex PCR, the repertoire was profiled, and TCRdb retains in-frame clones only, with some absent. Of over 120,000 clones listed, around 10% are singletons. Source material: PBMCs. Receptors originate from a man aged 50 to 59 in good health and CMV-seronegative.

This chain uses TRBV12-5 with TRBJ1-1, with a possible D match to TRBD1 (6 bases). CDR1 LGHNT and CDR2 FRNRAP come from the germline V gene. The CDR3 is made up of 15 amino acids. V was clipped by 0 bases and J by 4 bases, with 12 bases between them. The CDR3 DNA reads TGTGCTAGTGGTTTGGTATTGGCAGGGGCCACTGAAGCTTTCTTT. Amino acids: CASGLVLAGATEAFF.

In its sample, this clone was seen a few times. This chain joins TRBV7-6 and TRBJ1-1, with 7 bases aligning to TRBD1. From germline, CDR1 is SGHVS and CDR2 FNYEAQ. J gave up 6 bases and V 5 bases, and 15 bases lay outside the gene matches. CDR3 length: 16 residues. The CDR3: CASSPRSGTAKSEAFF. The CDR3 coding sequence is TGTGCCAGCAGCCCGCGATCCGGGACAGCCAAATCTGAAGCTTTCTTT.

The chain uses TRBV6-6 and TRBJ2-3; 13 bases agree with TRBD2. The CDR3 runs to 16 residues. Per germline, CDR1 MNHNY and CDR2 SVGAGI (reference sequence). J lost 4 bases, V lost 5 bases, and 6 bases had no gene match. CDR3 in amino acids: CASSPAGTSGADTQYF. The CDR3 nucleotides are TGTGCCAGCAGTCCAGCCGGGACTAGCGGGGCAGATACGCAGTATTTT.

For this clone: The junction departs from germline at one end; a sequencing error may be responsible. This chain uses TRBV18 with TRBJ2-3; 9 nucleotides match TRBD2. The CDR3 has 16 residues. CDR1 and CDR2 (germline): KGHSH, LQKENI. CDR3 region: CASSPPYSGRADTQYF. CDR3 DNA: TGTGCCAGCTCGCCACCCTATAGCGGGAGAGCAGATACGCAGTATTTT.

This clone was recorded a few times. The chain couples TRBV19 to TRBJ1-1; 7 positions agree with TRBD1. CDR3 length: 13 amino acids. V lost 6 bases, J lost 4 bases, and 5 bases stayed unmatched. Per germline, CDR1 LNHDA and CDR2 SQIVND (reference sequence). CDR3 DNA sequence: TGTGCCAGTAGCGACAGGGTGGGCACTGAAGCTTTCTTT. Translation: CASSDRVGTEAFF.

This clone was seen a handful of times. This rearrangement joins TRBV5-1 to TRBJ2-5; D is ambiguous. The CDR3 consists of 11 residues. Between the trimmed V and J ends, which lost 0 bases and 8 bases, there was a span of 5 bases. Germline lookup yields CDR1 SGHRS and CDR2 YFSETQ. CDR3 sequence reads: CASSLDSTQYF. The CDR3 DNA follows: TGCGCCAGCAGCTTGGACAGCACCCAGTACTTC.

The V and J genes are TRBV9 and TRBJ2-6, with a tentative D call TRBD1 (5 bases). V lost 0 bases, J lost 2 bases, and 6 bases lay in between. The CDR3 is 15 residues long. Germline assignment: CDR1 SGDLS and CDR2 YYNGEE. CDR3 in amino acids: CASSVVDTGANVLTF. CDR3 bases: TGTGCCAGCAGCGTAGTGGACACTGGGGCCAACGTCCTGACTTTC.

This clone was observed a few times. V usage is TRBV12-2 and J usage is TRBJ1-6; TRBD1 is the table's D call, not checked against the DNA. TRBV12-2 is assigned pseudogene status. The CDR3 runs to 19 residues. The CDR3 DNA sequence: TGTGCAAGTCGCTTAGTATTAGGGGATCCAACCCGCTATAATTCACCCCTCCACTTT. Translating it yields CASRLVLGDPTRYNSPLHF.